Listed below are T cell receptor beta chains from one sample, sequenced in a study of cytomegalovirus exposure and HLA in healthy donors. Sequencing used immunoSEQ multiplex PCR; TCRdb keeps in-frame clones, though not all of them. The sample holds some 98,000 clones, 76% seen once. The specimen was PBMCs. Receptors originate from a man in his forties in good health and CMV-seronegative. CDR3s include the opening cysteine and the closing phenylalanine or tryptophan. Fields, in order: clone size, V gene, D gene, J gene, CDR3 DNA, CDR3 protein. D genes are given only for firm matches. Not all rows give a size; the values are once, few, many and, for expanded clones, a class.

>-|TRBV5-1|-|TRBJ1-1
TGCGCCAGCAGCTTGGTGGCGGAAGATACTGAAGCTTTCTTT
CASSLVAEDTEAFF
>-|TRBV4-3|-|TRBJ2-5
TGCGCCAGCAGCCAAAACAGGGTGGAGACCCAGTACTTC
CASSQNRVETQYF
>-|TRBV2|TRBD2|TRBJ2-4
TGTGCCAGCAGTGAGACTAGCGGGCAACTAGCCAAAAACATTCAGTACTTC
CASSETSGQLAKNIQYF
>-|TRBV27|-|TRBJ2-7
TGTGCCAGCAGTTTATTAGCGGCGGGGGAGCAGTACTTC
CASSLLAAGEQYF
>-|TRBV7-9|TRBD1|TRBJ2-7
TGTGCCAGCAGCCCCGGGACAGAACTTATATACGAGCAGTACTTC
CASSPGTELIYEQYF
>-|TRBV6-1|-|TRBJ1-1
TGTGCCAGCAGTCCCAACAGGGAGGGCACTGAAGCTTTCTTT
CASSPNREGTEAFF
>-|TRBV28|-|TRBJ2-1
TGTGCCAGCAGTTTGATTCTAGCGAGTTACAATGAGCAGTTCTTC
CASSLILASYNEQFF
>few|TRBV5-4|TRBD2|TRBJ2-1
TGTGCCAGCAGCCGTAGCGGGGGGGCCGATGAGCAGTTCTTC
CASSRSGGADEQFF
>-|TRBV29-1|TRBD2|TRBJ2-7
TGCAGCGCCGGACTAGCGGGAGGGCCGCCGACCTACGAGCAGTACTTC
CSAGLAGGPPTYEQYF
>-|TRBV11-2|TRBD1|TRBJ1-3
TGTGCCAGCAGCTTATCATGGTGGGGACAGGGGAACTCTGGAAACACCATATATTTT
CASSLSWWGQGNSGNTIYF
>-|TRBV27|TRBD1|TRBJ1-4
TGTGCCAGCAGCACAACAGGGGGAAAACTGTTTTTT
CASSTTGGKLFF
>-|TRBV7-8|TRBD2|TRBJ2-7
TGTGCCAGCAGAAACAGCGGGGGGGCCGGCGAGCAGTACTTC
CASRNSGGAGEQYF
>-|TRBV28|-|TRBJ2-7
TGTGCCAGCAGTTTTCTAGCAGGGGAATTTTACGAGCAGTACTTC
CASSFLAGEFYEQYF
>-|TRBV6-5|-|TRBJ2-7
TGTGCTTGCCATGAGATCTCCTACGAGCAGTACTTC
CACHEISYEQYF
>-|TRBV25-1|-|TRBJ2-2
TGTGCCAGCAGTGAGTGGCGGGGCGACACCGGGGAGCTGTTTTTT
CASSEWRGDTGELFF
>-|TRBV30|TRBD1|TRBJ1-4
TGTGCCTGGAGGACAGGGTCGTATGAAAAACTGTTTTTT
CAWRTGSYEKLFF